This TCR beta chain originates from a study of blood T cell repertoires in COVID-19. Study information: Sources were T cells, B-cell-depleted T cells, or PBMCs; the material itself was cDNA or gDNA.

TCRdb's copy holds only in-frame clones and misses some; the assay was immunoSEQ multiplex PCR. This table holds fewer than 200,000 clones, 85% found once. The V gene lost 3 bases and the J gene lost 0 bases, with 11 bases spanning the gap. The germline gives CDR1 SGHTA, CDR2 FQGNSA. The CDR3 totals 15 residues. The clonotype originates from a human donor with acute or convalescent COVID-19. The donor label of this sample is uncertain. Source material: peripheral blood. This chain joins TRBV7-2 and TRBJ1-2; D perhaps matches TRBD1 (5 bases). CDR3 region: CASSFGGTANYGYTF. CDR3 DNA: TGTGCCAGCAGCTTTGGAGGGACTGCTAACTATGGCTACACCTTC.